Each of the 25 T cell receptor beta chains below was sequenced from the same sample in a study of Graves' ophthalmopathy and Graves' hyperthyroidism. Amplification of the TCR beta CDR3 regions used RNA transcripts (as template). Following a first-round RT-PCR that used HTBI primers, a second-round multiplex PCR was carried out. MiXCR was run by TCRdb on the multiplex PCR reads, yielding one entry per CDR3 protein. The sample yields 45,000 to 60,000 distinct CDR3 sequences, less than 65% seen once. The sequenced sample was peripheral blood. The source of these receptors is an adult woman with Graves' ophthalmopathy.

CDR3 sequence (DNA): TGTGCCAGCAAACTAGCGGGGGGCGCCACGACAGATACGCAGTATTTT. This sequence encodes CASKLAGGATTDTQYF. This chain links TRBV2 with TRBJ2-3; 12 bases agree with TRBD2. V lost 7 bases and J lost 3; bases outside the gene matches: 8. Germline lookup yields CDR1 SNHLY and CDR2 FYNNEI. CDR3 length equals 16 residues.

At least ten counts were recorded for this clonotype. V is TRBV19 and J is TRBJ1-5; 8 bases agree with TRBD1. The CDR3 has 14 amino acids. CDR1 and CDR2 from the germline V gene are LNHDA and SQIVND (reference sequence). Trimming took 8 bases from V and 4 from J; bases not matched to a gene: 7. CDR3 sequence reads: CASDRQGTNQPQHF. The CDR3, as DNA: TGTGCCAGTGACCGACAGGGGACGAATCAGCCCCAGCATTTT.

V and J are TRBV6-6 and TRBJ1-1; tentative D call: TRBD1 (6 bases). The V gene's germline CDR1 is MNHNY and CDR2 SVGAGI (reference sequence). Deletions cut 7 bases from V and 12 bases from J, with 18 bases between. The CDR3 has 12 amino acids. CDR3 nucleotides: TGTGCCAGCATTCCCAACTTGGGGGCAACTTTCTTT. Residues: CASIPNLGATFF.

The gene calls are TRBV29-1 and TRBJ1-1; no definite D call. The CDR3 loop spans 12 amino acids. Looked up from germline, CDR1 is SQVTM and CDR2 is ANQGSEA. The V gene lost 2 bases and the J gene lost 3 bases, with 7 bases spanning the gap. CDR3: CSVELADTEAFF. The CDR3 DNA sequence: TGCAGCGTTGAATTGGCGGACACTGAAGCTTTCTTT.

The chain recombines TRBV29-1 with TRBJ2-3; perhaps TRBD2 as D (6 bases). The CDR3 length is 14 residues. The germline V and J ends were trimmed by 8 bases and 1 base, with 16 bases remaining between them. CDR1 SQVTM and CDR2 ANQGSEA come from the germline V gene. The CDR3 sequence: CSSYGGMGTDTQYF. The CDR3, as DNA: TGCAGCAGTTATGGGGGGATGGGCACAGATACGCAGTATTTT.

Note on this clonotype: At one boundary the junction diverges from the germline segment, which might be a read error. The V gene is TRBV7-3, the J gene TRBJ1-4, with 10 bases identical to TRBD1. This CDR3 is built from 21 residues. Per the germline V gene, CDR1 is SGHTA and CDR2 is FQGTGA. This chain's CDR3 is CASSLLIPGQGIFESNEKLFF. The DNA for the CDR3 is TGCGCCAGCAGCCTCCTCATTCCGGGACAGGGGATCTTCGAGTCTAATGAAAAACTGTTTTTT.

The V and J genes are TRBV7-9 and TRBJ1-1, with 12 positions matching TRBD1. The germline CDR1 and CDR2 sequences are SEHNR and FQNEAQ (reference sequence). The CDR3 is 14 residues long. The CDR3 region is CATAGQGANTEAFF. The CDR3 nucleotides are TGTGCTACCGCGGGACAGGGGGCCAACACTGAAGCTTTCTTT.

The chain recombines TRBV12-3 or TRBV12-4 with TRBJ1-2, with 8 bases aligning to TRBD1. V gave up 6 bases and J gave up 10 bases; unmatched junction bases: 4. This CDR3 is built from 11 residues. The CDR3 DNA follows: TGTGCCAGCAGGGGACAGGTAGACTACACCTTC. Translated, it gives CASRGQVDYTF.

At least ten counts were recorded for this clonotype. V usage is TRBV19 and J usage is TRBJ1-1; 9 positions agree with TRBD1. The CDR3 spans 14 residues. V dropped 4 bases and J dropped 7; count of bases not matched to a gene: 7. Germline V gene lookup returns CDR1 LNHDA and CDR2 SQIVND (reference sequence). The CDR3 here is CASSKRDRDLEAFF. The CDR3 nucleotides read TGTGCCAGTAGTAAGCGGGACAGGGATCTTGAAGCTTTCTTT.

Comments on this clonotype: The junction departs from the called germline gene at one end, perhaps through a read error. The gene calls are TRBV7-6 and TRBJ2-1; TRBD2 might be the D (6 bases). This CDR3 comprises 16 residues. Germline values: CDR1 SGHVS, CDR2 FNYEAQ. CDR3 sequence: CASSLAAGRAYNEQFF. The CDR3 DNA is TGTGCTAGCAGCTTAGCGGCGGGGAGAGCTTACAATGAGCAGTTCTTC. The full variable domain, its missing parts supplied by reference TRBV7-6 and TRBJ2-1, is GAGVSQSPRYKVTKRGQDVALRCDPISGHVSLYWYRQALGQGPEFLTYFNYEAQQDKSGLPNDRFSAERPEGSISTLTIQRTEQRDSAMYRCASSLAAGRAYNEQFFGPGTRLTVL.

Turning to this clonotype: Given the absence of the conserved phenylalanine or tryptophan at the CDR3 end, a read error is likely. The chain has TRBV7-8 and TRBJ2-1; D is perhaps TRBD2 (5 bases). The CDR3 has 14 residues. Germline V gives CDR1 SGHVS, CDR2 FQNEAQ. V shed 5 bases and J shed 13 bases, with 21 bases lying between them. CDR3 region: CASSPKALLVYQFV. In nucleotides, the CDR3 is TGTGCCAGCAGCCCCAAGGCACTACTAGTTTATCAGTTCGTC.

In this sample, this clonotype turned up many times. The chain joins TRBV20-1 to TRBJ2-1; TRBD2 matches 7 bases. Germline V gene data show CDR1 as DFQATT and CDR2 as SNEGSKA (reference sequence). Trimming cost V 1 base and J 4 bases; bases outside gene matches: 7. The CDR3 length is 15 residues. The CDR3 here is CSARGTGEGYNEQFF. In DNA, the CDR3 is TGCAGTGCTAGAGGAACGGGGGAGGGATACAATGAGCAGTTCTTC.

This sequence joins TRBV9 and TRBJ2-1, with 8 bases that match TRBD2. Germline CDR1 reads SGDLS; CDR2 reads YYNGEE. Trimming cost V 3 bases and J 12 bases; bases outside gene matches: 17. This CDR3 contains 16 residues. The CDR3 loop reads CASSGGAGGGRDTQFF. The CDR3 DNA is TGTGCCAGCAGCGGAGGGGCGGGAGGAGGGCGGGATACGCAGTTCTTC.

This clonotype came up many times. Just one base apart from a much larger clone, this may be a read error. The chain links TRBV5-4 to TRBJ2-2, with 11 bases that match TRBD2. With V trimmed by 7 bases and J by 6 bases, 5 bases remained unmatched. The germline V gene has CDR1 SGHNT and CDR2 YYREEE (reference sequence). This CDR3 is 14 amino acids long. CDR3: CASLAGGPAGELFF. Here the CDR3 DNA reads TGTGCCAGCTTAGCGGGAGGGCCAGCCGGGGAGCTGTTTTTT. The full variable domain, with the rest looked up from reference TRBV5-4 and TRBJ2-2, is ETGVTQSPTHLIKTRGQQVTLRCSSQSGHNTVSWYQQALGQGPQFIFQYYREEENGRGNFPPRFSGLQFPNYSSELNVNALELDDSALYLCASLAGGPAGELFFGEGSRLTVL.

This clonotype was seen many times. The genes are TRBV7-2 and TRBJ1-3; D ambiguous. This CDR3 contains 17 residues. The germline V and J ends were trimmed by 0 bases and 2 bases, with 14 bases remaining between them. The V gene's germline CDR1 is SGHTA and CDR2 FQGNSA. CDR3 loop: CASSLASPGVAGNTIYF. The CDR3 DNA reads as TGTGCCAGCAGCTTAGCGTCGCCGGGTGTTGCTGGAAACACCATATATTTT.

Notes on this clonotype: In this CDR3 the conserved last residue, phenylalanine or tryptophan, is missing, so a read error is likely. The chain uses TRBV24-1 and TRBJ2-1; 7 nucleotides agree with TRBD2. The CDR3 has 13 residues. CDR1 KGHDR and CDR2 SFDVKD come from the germline V gene. V dropped 4 bases and J dropped 6; count of bases not matched to a gene: 2. CDR3 region: CATSEPGGNEQFI. DNA of the CDR3: TGTGCCACCAGTGAGCCGGGGGGCAATGAGCAGTTCATC.

This clonotype was seen many times. The chain joins TRBV5-1 to TRBJ2-7, with TRBD2 as a possible D gene (6 bases). V dropped 5 bases and J dropped 2 bases, with 11 bases sitting between them. This CDR3 spans 13 amino acids. CDR1 and CDR2 (germline): SGHRS, YFSETQ. CDR3 amino acids: CASSIGSTYEQYF. CDR3 bases: TGCGCCAGCAGTATCGGGAGTACCTACGAGCAGTACTTC. Together with reference TRBV5-1 and TRBJ2-7, the CDR3 gives the full variable domain: KAGVTQTPRYLIKTRGQQVTLSCSPISGHRSVSWYQQTPGQGLQFLFEYFSETQRNKGNFPGRFSGRQFSNSRSEMNVSTLELGDSALYLCASSIGSTYEQYFGPGTRLTVT.

In its sample, this clonotype was seen many times. This sequence may be a read error, since a much larger clone differs from it by one base. The chain carries TRBV19 and TRBJ1-5; D is possibly TRBD1 (5 bases). V gave up 7 bases and J gave up 0 bases, with 19 bases separating them. This CDR3 comprises 17 residues. CDR1 is LNHDA, CDR2 SQIVND, per germline (reference sequence). The CDR3 nucleotides are TGTGCCAGTACGCGAGGGGCAGCTTCTTTTAGCAATCAGCCCCAGCATTTT. The encoded protein is CASTRGAASFSNQPQHF.

Many counts were recorded for this clonotype. The genes are TRBV15 and TRBJ2-4, with D tentatively TRBD2 (5 bases). The germline V gene has CDR1 LNHNV and CDR2 YYDKDF (reference sequence). The germline V and J ends were trimmed by 0 bases and 8 bases, with 8 bases remaining between them. The CDR3 consists of 13 residues. The DNA for the CDR3 is TGTGCCACCAGCAGAGATAAAGCGGACATTCAGTACTTC. Its protein product is CATSRDKADIQYF.

The rearrangement joins TRBV20-1 to TRBJ2-7, with D maybe TRBD1 (5 bases). CDR1 DFQATT and CDR2 SNEGSKA come from the germline V gene (reference sequence). The CDR3 length is 15 residues. V was cut by 6 bases and J by 5 bases, with 23 bases left in between. This CDR3 is CSALLIDSGANEQYF. CDR3 nucleotides: TGCAGTGCCCTTCTCATCGACTCTGGGGCCAACGAGCAGTACTTC.

This clonotype was recorded many times. The chain uses TRBV20-1 and TRBJ2-3, with TRBD2 identical over 9 bases. Germline assignment: CDR1 DFQATT and CDR2 SNEGSKA (reference sequence). V dropped 5 bases and J dropped 2; count of bases not matched to a gene: 14. The CDR3 runs 17 residues. The CDR3 reads CSAARRLADKLTDTQYF. CDR3 in DNA: TGCAGTGCTGCACGGAGACTAGCGGATAAACTCACAGATACGCAGTATTTT.

This clonotype was counted at least ten times. With a much larger clone just one base away, this may be a read error. The V and J genes are TRBV7-9 and TRBJ2-7; 8 bases are a match to TRBD2. This CDR3 spans 16 amino acids. V dropped 4 bases and J dropped 1; count of bases not matched to a gene: 9. The germline V gene has CDR1 SEHNR and CDR2 FQNEAQ (reference sequence). In DNA form, the CDR3 reads TGTGCCAGCAGCTCTTGGGGGCGGGGGGCGTCCTACGAGCAGTACTTC. This gives the protein CASSSWGRGASYEQYF.

This clonotype was detected once. V gene TRBV29-1 combines with J gene TRBJ2-7, with D maybe TRBD1 (7 bases). CDR3 length: 15 amino acids. Between the trimmed V and J ends, which lost 3 bases and 7 bases, there was a span of 22 bases. Germline values: CDR1 SQVTM, CDR2 ANQGSEA. CDR3 loop: CSVDVFGQAEGEQYF. CDR3 DNA: TGCAGCGTTGATGTATTCGGACAGGCGGAGGGGGAGCAGTACTTC.

A word on this clonotype: At one end, the junction sequence differs from germline, possibly due to a read error. V is TRBV7-9 and J is TRBJ1-1; D gene unclear. This CDR3 is 15 amino acids long. CDR1 is SEHNR, CDR2 FQNEAQ, per germline (reference sequence). The CDR3 region has the DNA TGTGCTAGCAGCCGAAATGACCTTTCGTACACTGAAGCTTTCTTT. Its protein is CASSRNDLSYTEAFF.

By sample fraction, this clonotype is medium-sized. The chain links TRBV29-1 to TRBJ2-7; D possibly corresponds to TRBD1 (6 bases). This CDR3 region has 10 residues. Germline CDR1 reads SQVTM; CDR2 reads ANQGSEA. Deletions cut 4 bases from V and 6 bases from J, with 7 bases between. DNA of the CDR3: TGCAGCGTTGTCAGGGGCGAGCAGTACTTC. Its protein product is CSVVRGEQYF.